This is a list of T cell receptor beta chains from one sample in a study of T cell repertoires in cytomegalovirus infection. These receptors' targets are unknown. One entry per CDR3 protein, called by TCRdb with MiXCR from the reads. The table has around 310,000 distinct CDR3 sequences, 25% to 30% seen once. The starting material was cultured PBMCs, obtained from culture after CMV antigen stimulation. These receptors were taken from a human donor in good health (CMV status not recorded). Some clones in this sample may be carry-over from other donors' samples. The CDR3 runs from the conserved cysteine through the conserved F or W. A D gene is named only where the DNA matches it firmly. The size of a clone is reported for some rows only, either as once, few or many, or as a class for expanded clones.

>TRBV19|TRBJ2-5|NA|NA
TGTGCCAGTAGTATATGGGGCAAAGAGACCCAGTACTTC
CASSIWGKETQYF
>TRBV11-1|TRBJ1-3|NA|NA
TGTGCCAGCAGCTTACCGAGTGCAATTGGAAACACCATATATTTT
CASSLPSAIGNTIYF
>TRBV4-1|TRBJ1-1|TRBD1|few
TGCGCCAGCAGCCAAGACAGGGGGCTCCTGAACACTGAAGCTTTCTTT
CASSQDRGLLNTEAFF
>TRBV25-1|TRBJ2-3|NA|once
TGTGCCAGCAGTGAAACTAACCGAAACACAGATACGCAGTATTTT
CASSETNRNTDTQYF
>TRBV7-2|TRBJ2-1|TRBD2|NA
TGTGCCAGCAGCGTGGGACTAGCGGGAGCCAAGGGTGAGCAGTTCTTC
CASSVGLAGAKGEQFF
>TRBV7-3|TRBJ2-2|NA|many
TGTGCCAGCAGCCCCCAACCCACCGGGGAGCTGTTTTTT
CASSPQPTGELFF
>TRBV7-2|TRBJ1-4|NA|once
TGTGCCAGCAGCTTAGGAACGACTGAAAAACTGTTTTTT
CASSLGTTEKLFF
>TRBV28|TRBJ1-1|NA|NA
TGTGCCAGCACGAACAGGGATGAGGGTGCTTTCTTT
CASTNRDEGAFF
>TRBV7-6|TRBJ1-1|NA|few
TGTGCCAGCAGCCAGCGGGGTGAAGGGGGTGAAGCTTTCTTT
CASSQRGEGGEAFF
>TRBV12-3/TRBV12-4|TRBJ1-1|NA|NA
TGTGCCAGCAGGACCCGGGGCCTGGGGAATACTGAAGCTTTCTTT
CASRTRGLGNTEAFF
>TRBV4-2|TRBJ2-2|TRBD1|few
TGTGCCAGCAGCCAAGACACCCCGGACAGGTTGAACACCGGGGAGCTGTTTTTT
CASSQDTPDRLNTGELFF
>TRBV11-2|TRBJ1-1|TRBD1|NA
TGTGCCAGCAGCTCGGACAGGGTGAACACTGAAGCTTTCTTT
CASSSDRVNTEAFF
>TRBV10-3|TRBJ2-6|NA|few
TGTGCCATCAGTGAGTCGCAGGGAGTGGATGGGGCCAACGTCCTGACTTTC
CAISESQGVDGANVLTF
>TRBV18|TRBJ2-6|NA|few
TGTGCCAGCTCACCACCGGGCTCTGGGGCCAACGTCCTGACTTTC
CASSPPGSGANVLTF
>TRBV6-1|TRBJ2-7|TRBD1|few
TGTGCCAGCAGTGAATTGGTACAGGGGAGCGACGAGCAGTACTTC
CASSELVQGSDEQYF
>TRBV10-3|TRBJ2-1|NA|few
TGTGCCATCAGTGAGTCGATGGCTGCCGGCGATGAGCAGTTCTTC
CAISESMAAGDEQFF
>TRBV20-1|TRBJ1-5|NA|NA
TGCAGTGCCCTTCCCTGGGGGGCAGGGAGCAATCAGCCCCAGCATTTT
CSALPWGAGSNQPQHF
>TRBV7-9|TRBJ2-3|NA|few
TGTGCCAGCAACCGGGGGCCAGATACGCAGTATTTT
CASNRGPDTQYF
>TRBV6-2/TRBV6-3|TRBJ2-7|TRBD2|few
TGTGCCAGCAGTTACTCTAGCGGGACCCTCTCCTACGAGCAGTACTTC
CASSYSSGTLSYEQYF
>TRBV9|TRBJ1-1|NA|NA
TGTGCCAGCAGCGCGGCAGGGGTGAGCACTGAAGCTTTCTTT
CASSAAGVSTEAFF
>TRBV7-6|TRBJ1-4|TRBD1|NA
TGTGCTAGCAGCCGGACAGGAGGAGAAAAACTGTTTTTT
CASSRTGGEKLFF
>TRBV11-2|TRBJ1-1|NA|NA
TGTGCCAGCAGCTCCCGGGAAAGGGGTTGGAACACTGAAGCTTTCTTT
CASSSRERGWNTEAFF
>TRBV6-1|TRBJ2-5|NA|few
TGTGCCAGCACCACAGGGTCGCAAGAGACCCAGTACTTC
CASTTGSQETQYF
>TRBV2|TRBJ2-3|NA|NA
TGTGCCAGCGGGCAGGACGCTACGCAACAGGATACGCAGTATTTT
CASGQDATQQDTQYF
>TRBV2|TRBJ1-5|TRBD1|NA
TGTGCCAGCAGTGATACGGGCAGGGGGCATAGCAATCAGCCCCAGCATTTT
CASSDTGRGHSNQPQHF
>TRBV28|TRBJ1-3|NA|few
TGTGCCAGCAGTTTAGCGACCCACGGAAGTGGGACTGGAAACACCATATATTTT
CASSLATHGSGTGNTIYF
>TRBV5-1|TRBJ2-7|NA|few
TGCGCCAGCAGCTCGACCCGGGACTTCCTGTCCTACGAGCAGTACTTC
CASSSTRDFLSYEQYF
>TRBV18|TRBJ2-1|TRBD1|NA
TGTGCCAGCTTCCGGGACAGGGGGCAAGATGAGCAGTTCTTC
CASFRDRGQDEQFF
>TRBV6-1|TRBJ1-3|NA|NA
TGTGCCAGCAGTGATACCCGAATGGGGGTTGAAAACACCATATATTTT
CASSDTRMGVENTIYF